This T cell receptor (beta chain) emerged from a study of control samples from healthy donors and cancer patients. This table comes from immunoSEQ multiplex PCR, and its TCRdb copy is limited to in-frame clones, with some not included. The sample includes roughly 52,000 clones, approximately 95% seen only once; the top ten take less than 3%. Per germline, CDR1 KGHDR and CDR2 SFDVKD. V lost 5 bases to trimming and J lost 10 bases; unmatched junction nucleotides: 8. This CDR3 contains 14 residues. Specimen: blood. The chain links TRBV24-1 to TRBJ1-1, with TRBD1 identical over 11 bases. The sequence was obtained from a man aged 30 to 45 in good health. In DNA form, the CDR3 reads TGTGCCACCAGTGGAGGACAGGGGGCGAATCGAGCTTTCTTT. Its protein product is CATSGGQGANRAFF.